This entry lists 24 T cell receptor beta chains sequenced from one sample in a study of blood T cells in healthy people across ages. Primers used in a second PCR of about 7 to 12 cycles were a sample-barcoded 5' primer and a J-beta primer mix. TCRdb fed the 5' RACE reads into MiXCR, producing one record per CDR3 protein. Here the sample spans over 1,500,000 distinct CDR3 sequences, about 39% being singletons. Source material: blood. These receptors all stem from a human donor in good health.

This chain links TRBV7-2 with TRBJ2-1, with D possibly matching TRBD1 (7 bases). V gave up 4 bases and J gave up 7 bases, with 17 bases separating them. Germline V gene sequence: CDR1 SGHTA, CDR2 FQGNSA. The CDR3 totals 15 residues. As DNA, the CDR3 is TGTGCCAGCAGCTGCGGAGGGGGCTTGGGTAATGAGCAGTTCTTC. Its translation: CASSCGGGLGNEQFF.

This CDR3 reads CAIKASWTELDEQFF. The CDR3 region has the DNA TGTGCCATCAAGGCCAGCTGGACAGAGCTCGATGAGCAGTTCTTC. The gene calls are TRBV7-8 and TRBJ2-1; possibly TRBD1 for D (6 bases). CDR1 is SGHVS, CDR2 FQNEAQ, per germline. The CDR3 has 15 amino acids. V lost 10 bases and J lost 8, with 24 bases in between. Supplemented by reference TRBV7-8 and TRBJ2-1, the full variable domain reads GAGVSQSPRYKVAKRGQDVALRCDPISGHVSLFWYQQALGQGPEFLTYFQNEAQLDKSGLPSDRFFAERPEGSVSTLKIQRTQQEDSAVYLCAIKASWTELDEQFFGPGTRLTVL.

The rearrangement joins TRBV20-1 to TRBJ1-5; no clear D. Per germline, CDR1 DFQATT and CDR2 SNEGSKA (reference sequence). Between the trimmed V and J ends, which lost 0 bases and 4 bases, there was a span of 16 bases. The CDR3 has 16 residues. The CDR3 sequence is CSARESGQTTNQPQHF. DNA for the CDR3: TGCAGTGCTAGAGAATCGGGCCAGACAACGAATCAGCCCCAGCATTTT.

This rearrangement joins TRBV12-3 or TRBV12-4 to TRBJ2-7; D may correspond to TRBD1 or TRBD2 (5 bases each). The CDR3 runs 12 residues. V shed 10 bases and J shed 0 bases, with 10 bases lying between them. The CDR3 coding sequence is TGTGCCACGGGACCAGCCTCCTACGAGCAGTACTTC. Translation: CATGPASYEQYF.

This sequence joins TRBV12-3 or TRBV12-4 and TRBJ2-1; tentative D call: TRBD1 (6 bases). Trimming left V 2 bases short and J 6 bases short, with 14 bases between. The CDR3 length is 15 residues. This CDR3 is CASSLRDITPNEQFF. The CDR3 DNA follows: TGTGCCAGCAGTTTACGGGACATCACCCCCAATGAGCAGTTCTTC.

The chain has TRBV7-2 and TRBJ2-1; D is tentatively TRBD1 or TRBD2 (6 bases each). The V end was cut by 5 bases, the J end by 8 bases, with 22 bases between. CDR1 and CDR2 from the germline V gene are SGHTA and FQGNSA. This CDR3 region has 16 residues. As DNA, the CDR3 is TGTGCCAGCAGCCCTATGGCTAGGGGGGCCGGGGATGAGCAGTTCTTC. It is translated as CASSPMARGAGDEQFF.

The chain combines TRBV29-1 with TRBJ1-5; no clear D gene. This CDR3 has 12 amino acids. Trimming left V 4 bases short and J 7 bases short, with 11 bases between. Germline lookup yields CDR1 SQVTM and CDR2 ANQGSEA. The CDR3 DNA is TGCAGCGTTGGAGAGGATGGACAGCCCCAGCATTTT. This gives the protein CSVGEDGQPQHF. The full variable domain, its missing parts supplied by reference TRBV29-1 and TRBJ1-5, is SAVISQKPSRDICQRGTSLTIQCQVDSQVTMMFWYRQQPGQSLTLIATANQGSEATYESGFVIDKFPISRPNLTFSTLTVSNMSPEDSSIYLCSVGEDGQPQHFGDGTRLSIL.

About this clonotype itself: A much larger clone lies a single base off, so this may be a read error. The chain has TRBV7-2 and TRBJ2-2; D gene uncertain. The CDR3 consists of 13 residues. Germline CDR1 is SGHTA and CDR2 is FQGNSA. Trimming removed 2 bases from V and 5 bases from J, with 6 bases in between. The chain's CDR3 is CASSLLKTGELFF. CDR3 in DNA: TGTGCCAGCAGCTTATTGAAAACCGGGGAGCTGTTTTTT. Supplemented by reference TRBV7-2 and TRBJ2-2, the full variable domain reads GAGVSQSPSNKVTEKGKDVELRCDPISGHTALYWYRQSLGQGLEFLIYFQGNSAPDKSGLPSDRFSAERTGGSVSTLTIQRTQQEDSAVYLCASSLLKTGELFFGEGSRLTVL.

This sequence joins TRBV20-1 and TRBJ2-1; 9 bases map to TRBD2. The V gene's germline CDR1 is DFQATT and CDR2 SNEGSKA (reference sequence). With V trimmed by 7 bases and J by 10 bases, 8 bases remained unmatched. The CDR3 extends over 12 amino acids. The CDR3 loop reads CSVRVLAGEQFF. CDR3 nucleotides: TGCAGTGTTAGGGTCCTAGCGGGGGAGCAGTTCTTC.

Written as DNA, the CDR3 is TGTGCCAGCAGCGTAGCACAAGGGGGCATTCAGTACTTC. This encodes CASSVAQGGIQYF. The V and J genes are TRBV9 and TRBJ2-4, with D possibly being TRBD1 (6 bases). The CDR3 has 13 residues. V lost 0 bases, J lost 9 bases, and 10 bases lay in between. Per germline, CDR1 SGDLS and CDR2 YYNGEE.

The chain employs TRBV20-1 and TRBJ2-7; 7 bases match TRBD2. Trimming cost V 3 bases and J 3 bases; bases outside gene matches: 8. The CDR3 totals 14 residues. CDR1 is DFQATT, CDR2 SNEGSKA, per germline (reference sequence). CDR3 coding DNA: TGCAGTGCTAGTCTCGCGGGGGAACGCTACGAGCAGTACTTC. Translating it yields CSASLAGERYEQYF.

The sample holds a few counts of this clonotype. The gene calls are TRBV7-6 and TRBJ2-5; D perhaps matches TRBD1 (6 bases). V was shortened by 6 bases and J by 11 bases, with 16 bases between the two germline ends. The germline V gene has CDR1 SGHVS and CDR2 FNYEAQ. The CDR3 consists of 12 residues. This CDR3 is CASSDLYRAQYF. The CDR3 coding sequence is TGTGCCAGCAGTGACCTATACAGGGCGCAGTACTTC.

The rearrangement uses TRBV4-3 and TRBJ1-1; no reliable D call. This CDR3 is built from 13 residues. CDR1 is LGHNA, CDR2 YSLEER, per germline. The V and J ends lost 3 bases and 0 bases respectively, with 5 bases between them. The DNA for the CDR3 is TGCGCCAGCAGCCAGATACTGAACACTGAAGCTTTCTTT. Translation: CASSQILNTEAFF.

V usage is TRBV6-5 and J usage is TRBJ1-1; possible D gene TRBD1, 6 bases. CDR3 length: 17 amino acids. Per the germline V gene, CDR1 is MNHEY and CDR2 is SVGAGI. The germline V and J ends were trimmed by 0 bases and 1 base, with 15 bases remaining between them. CDR3 DNA sequence: TGTGCCAGCAGTTACTCGGGAGGGGGAGTTACGAACACTGAAGCTTTCTTT. Its translation is CASSYSGGGVTNTEAFF.

V usage is TRBV6-5 and J usage is TRBJ2-3; 8 positions agree with TRBD2. Germline loops: CDR1 MNHEY, CDR2 SVGAGI. V gave up 6 bases and J gave up 2 bases; unmatched junction bases: 10. CDR3 length: 16 residues. Here the CDR3 DNA reads TGTGCCAGCAGCCAACAGGGCGGGGGGATCACAGATACGCAGTATTTT. It translates to CASSQQGGGITDTQYF.

This clonotype was counted a few times. This chain uses TRBV7-2 with TRBJ2-7, with no clear D. The CDR3 spans 14 residues. V lost 5 bases, J lost 2 bases, and 13 bases lay in between. The germline V gene has CDR1 SGHTA and CDR2 FQGNSA. The DNA for the CDR3 is TGTGCCAGCAGCACAAGGACGGCGGCCTACGAGCAGTACTTC. It yields the protein CASSTRTAAYEQYF.

This sequence joins TRBV11-2 and TRBJ1-2; tentative D call: TRBD1 (6 bases). Looked up from germline, CDR1 is SGHAT and CDR2 is FQNNGV. V lost 7 bases, J lost 1 base, and 13 bases lay in between. The CDR3 has 14 amino acids. In nucleotides, the CDR3 is TGTGCCAGCACAAACACAGGGATTAACTATGGCTACACCTTC. Translating it yields CASTNTGINYGYTF. The full variable domain, with the rest looked up from reference TRBV11-2 and TRBJ1-2, is EAGVAQSPRYKIIEKRQSVAFWCNPISGHATLYWYQQILGQGPKLLIQFQNNGVVDDSQLPKDRFSAERLKGVDSTLKIQPAKLEDSAVYLCASTNTGINYGYTFGSGTRLTVV.

The CDR3 region has the DNA TGTGCCAGCAGTTTGTTCGGGAGCACTGAAGCTTTCTTT. As protein: CASSLFGSTEAFF. The gene calls are TRBV12-3 or TRBV12-4 and TRBJ1-1; D is uncertain. Trimming took off 3 bases at V and 4 bases at J, with 9 bases between the two ends. This CDR3 contains 13 residues.

This clonotype was found a few times. J is TRBJ2-5 and V is TRBV4-2; 9 bases are shared with TRBD2. Trimming took 0 bases from V and 4 from J; bases not matched to a gene: 12. The CDR3 loop spans 18 amino acids. From germline, CDR1 is LGHNA and CDR2 YNFKEQ. CDR3 residues: CASSQDVRGGAVSETQYF. In DNA, the CDR3 is TGTGCCAGCAGCCAAGATGTTCGCGGGGGGGCCGTATCAGAGACCCAGTACTTC.

This clonotype was recorded a few times. The chain carries TRBV5-1 and TRBJ2-3, with TRBD1 matching 11 bases. The CDR3 has 16 amino acids. V dropped 4 bases and J dropped 5; count of bases not matched to a gene: 9. Germline V CDR1 and CDR2: SGHRS, YFSETQ. Here the CDR3 DNA reads TGCGCCAGCAGCCCCGAGGGACAGGGGGTATTAGATACGCAGTATTTT. Translation gives CASSPEGQGVLDTQYF. Complete variable domain (other parts from reference TRBV5-1 and TRBJ2-3): KAGVTQTPRYLIKTRGQQVTLSCSPISGHRSVSWYQQTPGQGLQFLFEYFSETQRNKGNFPGRFSGRQFSNSRSEMNVSTLELGDSALYLCASSPEGQGVLDTQYFGPGTRLTVL.

This chain links TRBV12-3 or TRBV12-4 with TRBJ2-7, with D possibly called TRBD1 or TRBD2 (7 bases each). V was shortened by 6 bases and J by 5 bases, with 14 bases between the two germline ends. The CDR3 consists of 13 residues. As DNA, the CDR3 is TGTGCCAGCAGGCCGACAGGGAGGGACGAGCAGTACTTC. Translation: CASRPTGRDEQYF.

The rearrangement links TRBV4-3 to TRBJ1-6, with 8 bases identical to TRBD1. The junction had 12 bases not matched to a gene; V was cut back by 4 bases and J by 4 bases. The CDR3 sequence is 18 residues long. CDR1 is LGHNA, CDR2 YSLEER, per germline. Here the CDR3 reads CASSRVGDRGIYNSPLHF. CDR3 nucleotide sequence: TGCGCCAGCAGCCGGGTTGGCGACAGGGGAATATATAATTCACCCCTCCACTTT.

The chain is built from TRBV7-2 and TRBJ2-5, with 13 bases matching TRBD2. This CDR3 is 16 amino acids long. V trimming: 4 bases; J trimming: 9 bases; junction bases outside the gene matches: 11. Germline CDR1 SGHTA, CDR2 FQGNSA. CDR3: CASSSTLAGGQGAQYF. DNA of the CDR3: TGTGCCAGCAGCTCCACACTAGCGGGGGGGCAAGGGGCCCAGTACTTC.

This clonotype showed up just a few times. This chain connects TRBV20-1 to TRBJ2-7, with 10 nucleotides matching TRBD1. Germline V gives CDR1 DFQATT, CDR2 SNEGSKA (reference sequence). After removal of 3 bases from V and 2 bases from J, the junction contained 4 bases not matched to a gene. This CDR3 has 14 residues. The CDR3 coding sequence is TGCAGTGCTAGCGACAGGGGGCAAACCTACGAGCAGTACTTC. Encoded protein: CSASDRGQTYEQYF.